This T cell receptor beta chain derives from a study of T-cell reconstitution after alpha-beta-depleted transplantation in children. The sample holds a few counts of this clonotype. Its cognate antigen is unknown. Notes on the study in general: Some patients showed high day-60 TCRbeta diversity, which derived from surviving recipient T cells and thymic progenitors. The study reportedly traced alpha-beta T cells about two months after transplant to several hundred expanded graft clones. Once a year had passed after transplant, T-cell counts and diversity came mostly from newly produced T cells.

A library of TCRbeta sequences, prepared with unique molecular identifiers, was generated. Each CDR3 protein is one row after TCRdb ran MiXCR on the PCR reads. The sample contains under 750,000 distinct CDR3 sequences, 23% of which appear only once. V lost 1 base and J 4 bases, leaving 4 bases between the germline ends. The CDR3 sequence is 11 residues long. Per the germline V gene, CDR1 is SQVTM and CDR2 is ANQGSEA. The sample was PBMCs, mostly from graft donor cells, taken 360 days after TCRalphabeta/CD19-depleted stem cell transplant. The chain joins TRBV29-1 to TRBJ1-2; D is ambiguous. The receptor was derived from a boy in the first two years of life who had a stem cell transplant for acute myeloid leukemia, so the T cells may come from the graft donor. CDR3 sequence (DNA): TGCAGCGTTGAAGGAATCTATGGCTACACCTTC. This gives the protein CSVEGIYGYTF.